A single sample is the source of the 14 T cell receptor beta chains below, sequenced in a study of prognosis after radiotherapy for stage I lung cancer. Genomic DNA yielded TCR beta CDR3, amplified by two-round multiplex PCR. Specific primers for each TRBV and TRBJ gene were what first-round PCR used. TCRdb called the multiplex PCR reads again in MiXCR, with one record for every CDR3 protein. This table holds 13,000 to 15,000 distinct CDR3 sequences, 37% found once. The sequenced sample was PBMCs, obtained before or after stereotactic body radiation therapy (not recorded which). The receptor source for this set is a donor aged 50 or older with non-small cell lung cancer.

There are many counts of this clonotype. The V and J genes are TRBV30 and TRBJ2-6, with D hard to call. The CDR3 spans 14 residues. V gave up 8 bases and J gave up 1 base, with 12 bases separating them. Looked up from germline, CDR1 is GTSNPN and CDR2 is SVGIG (reference sequence). The CDR3 protein is CAHVSGSGANVLTF. The DNA of the CDR3 is TGTGCCCATGTCTCCGGGTCTGGGGCCAACGTCCTGACTTTC.

As concerns this clonotype: The junction shows a germline mismatch at one end, possibly a read error. V usage is TRBV6-1 and J usage is TRBJ2-1; 12 nucleotides match TRBD2. The CDR3 extends over 15 amino acids. In germline, CDR1 is MNHNS, CDR2 SASEGT. The CDR3 coding sequence is TGTGCCAGCAGTGGCGGACTAGCGGGGAACAATGAGAAGTTGTTC. Its translation: CASSGGLAGNNEKLF.

This clonotype has a single count. The chain links TRBV12-3 or TRBV12-4 to TRBJ2-7; a possible D gene is TRBD2 (6 bases). V was clipped by 4 bases and J by 7 bases, with 11 bases between them. The CDR3 has 12 residues. CDR3 in amino acids: CASSWDSNEQYF. The DNA of the CDR3 is TGTGCCAGCAGTTGGGACTCCAATGAGCAGTACTTC.

This clonotype was recorded at least ten times. The chain is built from TRBV5-6 and TRBJ2-1; D is possibly TRBD2 (6 bases). This CDR3 is 13 amino acids long. Trimming stripped 1 base from V and 9 bases from J, with 11 bases between. Per germline, CDR1 SGHDT and CDR2 YYEEEE. This CDR3 reads CASSLMLGGEQFF. CDR3 bases: TGTGCCAGCAGCTTGATGTTGGGAGGTGAGCAGTTCTTC.

This clonotype was detected many times. The chain links TRBV6-2 or TRBV6-3 to TRBJ2-7; D unresolved. CDR1 is MNHEY, CDR2 SVGEGT, per germline. This CDR3 region has 13 residues. The ends were cut back, 5 bases at V and 3 bases at J, with 11 bases in the middle. The CDR3: CASSEATRYEQYF. The DNA for the CDR3 is TGTGCCAGCAGTGAAGCCACACGCTACGAGCAGTACTTC.

At least ten counts were recorded for this clonotype. V usage is TRBV5-1 and J usage is TRBJ1-1; no reliable D call. CDR3 length equals 15 residues. CDR1 SGHRS and CDR2 YFSETQ come from the germline V gene. V was pared by 1 base and J by 4 bases, with 14 bases between. CDR3 nucleotides: TGCGCCAGCAGCTTGACTAGGGAATCAGGCACTGAAGCTTTCTTT. It specifies CASSLTRESGTEAFF.

The chain recombines TRBV20-1 with TRBJ2-1, with a tentative D call TRBD1 (6 bases). The germline V and J ends were trimmed by 3 bases and 2 bases, with 14 bases remaining between them. The CDR3 contains 15 residues. Germline V CDR1 and CDR2: DFQATT, SNEGSKA (reference sequence). As DNA, the CDR3 is TGCAGTGCTAGGCTCCGGACAGAGACCTACAATGAGCAGTTCTTC. Amino acids: CSARLRTETYNEQFF.

Remarks on this clonotype: At one of its ends the junction is not consistent with the germline gene, which may arise from a read error. CDR3 coding DNA: TGTGCCACCAGCGGGCTGGGCAATCAAACCCAGCGTTTT. This translates into CATSGLGNQTQRF. This chain links TRBV24-1 with TRBJ1-5; no definite D call. Germline V gene lookup returns CDR1 KGHDR and CDR2 SFDVKD. This CDR3 is 13 amino acids long.

This clonotype was found many times. CDR3 protein: CASSPRPRDGLNQPQHF. The CDR3 DNA reads as TGCGCCAGCAGCCCTCGTCCCAGGGACGGCCTCAATCAGCCCCAGCATTTT. The chain recombines TRBV5-1 with TRBJ1-5; TRBD1 is a possible D gene (5 bases). Trimming cost V 4 bases and J 3 bases, with 20 bases left between them. CDR1 and CDR2 (germline): SGHRS, YFSETQ. The CDR3 extends over 17 amino acids.

This clonotype was seen repeatedly, ten times or more. The chain combines TRBV14 with TRBJ2-3, with D perhaps given as TRBD1 or TRBD2 (6 bases each). This CDR3 is 20 amino acids long. Germline V gives CDR1 SGHDN, CDR2 FVKESK. Trimming left V 4 bases short and J 2 bases short, with 28 bases between. The CDR3 here is CASSPRGFRDFPFFTDTQYF. DNA for the CDR3: TGTGCCAGCAGCCCTAGGGGGTTTAGGGACTTTCCGTTCTTCACAGATACGCAGTATTTT.

Concerning this clonotype: A junction end diverges from the germline sequence, so it may reflect a read error. The chain is built from TRBV6-1 and TRBJ2-1; D call uncertain. CDR3 size: 13 residues. The germline gives CDR1 MNHNS, CDR2 SASEGT. CDR3 sequence (DNA): TGTGCCAGCAGGGTCCCTTCCTACGATGAGCAGTTCTTC. Its translation: CASRVPSYDEQFF.

About this clonotype itself: A far larger clone lies a single base away; this is likely a read error. V usage is TRBV6-1 and J usage is TRBJ2-5; 15 nucleotides match TRBD2. The J call may be faulty, since TRBJ2-1 better matches the DNA end. Germline V gives CDR1 MNHNS, CDR2 SASEGT. The CDR3 runs to 16 residues. The CDR3, as DNA: TGTGCCAGCAGAGTTGGACTAGCGGGAGGGGGGAATGAGCAGTTCTTC. Amino acid sequence: CASRVGLAGGGNEQFF.

At least ten counts were recorded for this clonotype. V gene TRBV5-1 combines with J gene TRBJ1-4, with no clear D. In germline, CDR1 is SGHRS, CDR2 YFSETQ. This CDR3 is 16 amino acids long. V lost 0 bases and J 5 bases, leaving 14 bases between the germline ends. The CDR3 here is CASSLGRERGNEKLFF. The CDR3 nucleotides read TGCGCCAGCAGCTTGGGACGGGAACGGGGAAATGAAAAACTGTTTTTT.

The sample holds many counts of this clonotype. This chain links TRBV7-9 with TRBJ1-4, with D uncertain. V lost 4 bases and J lost 6, with 12 bases in between. There are 14 residues in the CDR3. Per germline, CDR1 SEHNR and CDR2 FQNEAQ (reference sequence). The DNA of the CDR3 is TGTGCCAGCAGCTCTTCCGGGTCGCATGAAAAACTGTTTTTT. Its protein product is CASSSSGSHEKLFF.